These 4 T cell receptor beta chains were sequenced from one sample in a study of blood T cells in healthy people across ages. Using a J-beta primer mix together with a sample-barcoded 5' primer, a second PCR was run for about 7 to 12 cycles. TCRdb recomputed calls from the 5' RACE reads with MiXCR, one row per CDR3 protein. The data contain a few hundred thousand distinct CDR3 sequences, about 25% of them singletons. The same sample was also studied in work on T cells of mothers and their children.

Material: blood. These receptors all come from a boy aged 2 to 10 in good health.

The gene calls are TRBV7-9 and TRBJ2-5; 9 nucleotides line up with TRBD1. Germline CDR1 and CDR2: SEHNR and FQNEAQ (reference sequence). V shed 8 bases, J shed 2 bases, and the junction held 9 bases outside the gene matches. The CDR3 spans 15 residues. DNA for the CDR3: TGTGCCAGCTCCGCAACAGGGGGCCATCAAGAGACCCAGTACTTC. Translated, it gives CASSATGGHQETQYF.

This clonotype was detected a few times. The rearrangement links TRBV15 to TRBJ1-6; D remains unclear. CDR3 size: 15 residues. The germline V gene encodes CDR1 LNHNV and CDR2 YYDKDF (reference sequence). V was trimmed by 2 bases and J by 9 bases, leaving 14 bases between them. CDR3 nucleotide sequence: TGTGCCACCAGCAGAAACAGTGGTTTAGGTTCACCCCTCCACTTT. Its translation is CATSRNSGLGSPLHF.

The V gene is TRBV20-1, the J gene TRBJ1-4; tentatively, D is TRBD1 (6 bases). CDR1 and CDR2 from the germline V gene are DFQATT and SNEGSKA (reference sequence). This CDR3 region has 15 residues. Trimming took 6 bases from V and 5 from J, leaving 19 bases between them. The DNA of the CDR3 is TGCAGTGCACCTCAGGGCGGGGGCCCCAATGAAAAACTGTTTTTT. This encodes CSAPQGGGPNEKLFF.

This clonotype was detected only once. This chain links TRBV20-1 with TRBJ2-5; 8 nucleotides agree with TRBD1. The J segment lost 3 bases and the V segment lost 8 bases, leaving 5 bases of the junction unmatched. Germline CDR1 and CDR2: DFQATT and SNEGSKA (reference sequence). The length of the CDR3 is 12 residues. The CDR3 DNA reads TGCAGTACTCGGACAGGGAAAGAGACCCAGTACTTC. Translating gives CSTRTGKETQYF.